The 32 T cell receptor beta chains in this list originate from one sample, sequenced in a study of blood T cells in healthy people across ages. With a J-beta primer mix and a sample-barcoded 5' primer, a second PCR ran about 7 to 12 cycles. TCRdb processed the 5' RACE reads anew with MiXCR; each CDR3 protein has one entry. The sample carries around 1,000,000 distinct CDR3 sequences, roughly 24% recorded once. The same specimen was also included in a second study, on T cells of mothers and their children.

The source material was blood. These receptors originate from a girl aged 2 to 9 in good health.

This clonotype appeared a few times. Written as DNA, the CDR3 is TGTGCCAGCAAGTTAAGTCTCACCGAGACCCAGTACTTC. It specifies CASKLSLTETQYF. The chain employs TRBV6-5 and TRBJ2-5; D gene ambiguous. V was trimmed by 7 bases and J by 5 bases, leaving 14 bases between them. Looked up from germline, CDR1 is MNHEY and CDR2 is SVGAGI. The CDR3 loop spans 13 amino acids.

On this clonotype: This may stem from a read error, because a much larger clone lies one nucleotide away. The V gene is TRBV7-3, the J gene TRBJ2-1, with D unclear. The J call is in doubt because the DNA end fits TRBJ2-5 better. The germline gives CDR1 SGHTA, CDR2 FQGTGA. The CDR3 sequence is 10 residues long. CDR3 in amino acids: CASSLKTQYF. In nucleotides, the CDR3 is TGTGCCAGCAGCTTAAAGACCCAGTACTTC.

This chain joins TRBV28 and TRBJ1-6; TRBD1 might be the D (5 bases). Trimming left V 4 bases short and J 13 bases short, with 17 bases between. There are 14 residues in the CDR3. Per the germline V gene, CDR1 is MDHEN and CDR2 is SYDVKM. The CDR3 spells CASSSGMGVLPLHF. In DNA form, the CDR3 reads TGTGCCAGCAGTTCTGGCATGGGGGTCCTCCCCCTCCACTTT.

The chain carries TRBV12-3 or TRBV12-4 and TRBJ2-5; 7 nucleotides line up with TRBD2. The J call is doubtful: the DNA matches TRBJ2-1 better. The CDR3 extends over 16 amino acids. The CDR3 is CASSVLGGSISNEQFF. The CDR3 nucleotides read TGTGCCAGCAGTGTACTTGGCGGGAGCATATCCAATGAGCAGTTCTTC.

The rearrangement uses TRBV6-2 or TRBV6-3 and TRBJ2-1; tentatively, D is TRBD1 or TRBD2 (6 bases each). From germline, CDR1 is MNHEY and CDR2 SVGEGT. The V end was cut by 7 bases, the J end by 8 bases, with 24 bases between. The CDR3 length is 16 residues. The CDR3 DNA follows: TGTGCCAGCAATCCAGCGGAGGGGGTGGGTTACGATGAGCAGTTCTTC. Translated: CASNPAEGVGYDEQFF.

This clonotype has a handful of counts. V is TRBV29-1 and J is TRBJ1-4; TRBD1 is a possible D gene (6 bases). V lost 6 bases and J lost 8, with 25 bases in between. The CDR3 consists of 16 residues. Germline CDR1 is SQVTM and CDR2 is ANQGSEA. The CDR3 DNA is TGCAGCGTAGCCCTCCGGGACACCTGGAACGAGGAAAAACTGTTTTTT. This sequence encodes CSVALRDTWNEEKLFF.

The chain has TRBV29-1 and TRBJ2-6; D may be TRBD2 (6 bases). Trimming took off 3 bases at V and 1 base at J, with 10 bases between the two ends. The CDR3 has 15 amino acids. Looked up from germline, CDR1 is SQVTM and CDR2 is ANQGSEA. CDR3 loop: CSVDLGGSGANVLTF. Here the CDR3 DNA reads TGCAGCGTTGACCTGGGGGGATCTGGGGCCAACGTCCTGACTTTC.

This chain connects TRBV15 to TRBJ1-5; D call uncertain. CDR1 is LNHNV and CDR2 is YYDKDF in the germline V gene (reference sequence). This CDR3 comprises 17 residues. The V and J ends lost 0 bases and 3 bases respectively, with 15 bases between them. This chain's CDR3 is CATSRDLVGSSNQPQHF. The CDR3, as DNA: TGTGCCACCAGCAGAGATCTTGTGGGGAGTTCCAATCAGCCCCAGCATTTT.

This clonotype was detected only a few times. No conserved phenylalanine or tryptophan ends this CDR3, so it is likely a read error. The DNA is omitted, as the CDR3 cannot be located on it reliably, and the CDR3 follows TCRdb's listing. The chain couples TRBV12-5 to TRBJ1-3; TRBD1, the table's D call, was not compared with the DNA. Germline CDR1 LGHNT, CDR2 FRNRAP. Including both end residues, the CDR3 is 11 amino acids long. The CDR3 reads CASGMRGVIVL.

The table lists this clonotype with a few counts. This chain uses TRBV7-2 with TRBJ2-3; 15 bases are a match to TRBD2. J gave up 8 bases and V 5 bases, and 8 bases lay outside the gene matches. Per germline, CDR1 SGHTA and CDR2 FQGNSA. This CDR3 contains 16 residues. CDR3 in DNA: TGTGCCAGCAGCGGCGGACTAGCGGGGGGGCTGTTTACGCAGTATTTT. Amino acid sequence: CASSGGLAGGLFTQYF.

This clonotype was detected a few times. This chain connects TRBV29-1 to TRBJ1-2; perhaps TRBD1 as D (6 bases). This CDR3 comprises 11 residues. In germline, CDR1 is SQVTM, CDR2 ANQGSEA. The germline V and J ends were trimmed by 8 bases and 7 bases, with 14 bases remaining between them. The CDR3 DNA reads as TGCAGCCACAGGGAACCTAGTGGCTACACCTTC. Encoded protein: CSHREPSGYTF.

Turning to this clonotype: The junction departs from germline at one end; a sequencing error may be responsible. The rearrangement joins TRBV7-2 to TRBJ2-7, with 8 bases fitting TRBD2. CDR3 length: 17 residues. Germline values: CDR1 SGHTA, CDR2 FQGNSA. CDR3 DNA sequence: TGTGCCAGCAGCTTAGCGGCCCCGACTAGCGCGGGCTACGGGCAGTACTTC. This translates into CASSLAAPTSAGYGQYF.

The CDR3 DNA follows: TGCAGCGTTGGGGGGGGCAAGGACACTGAAGCTTTCTTT. It codes for CSVGGGKDTEAFF. V usage is TRBV29-1 and J usage is TRBJ1-1, with D possibly being TRBD1 (6 bases). The CDR3 extends over 13 amino acids. CDR1 is SQVTM and CDR2 is ANQGSEA in the germline V gene. V gave up 4 bases and J gave up 3 bases, with 12 bases separating them.

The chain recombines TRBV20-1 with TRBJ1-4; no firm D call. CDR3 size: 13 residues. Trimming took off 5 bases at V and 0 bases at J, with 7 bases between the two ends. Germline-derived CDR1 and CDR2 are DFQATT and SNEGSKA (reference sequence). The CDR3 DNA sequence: TGCAGTGCTCAGACTACAACTAATGAAAAACTGTTTTTT. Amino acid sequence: CSAQTTTNEKLFF.

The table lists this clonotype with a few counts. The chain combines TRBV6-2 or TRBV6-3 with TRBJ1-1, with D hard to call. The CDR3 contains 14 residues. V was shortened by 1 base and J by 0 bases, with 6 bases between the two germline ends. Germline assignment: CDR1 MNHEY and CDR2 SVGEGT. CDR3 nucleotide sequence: TGTGCCAGCAGTTACTTGAGCGTGAACACTGAAGCTTTCTTT. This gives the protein CASSYLSVNTEAFF.

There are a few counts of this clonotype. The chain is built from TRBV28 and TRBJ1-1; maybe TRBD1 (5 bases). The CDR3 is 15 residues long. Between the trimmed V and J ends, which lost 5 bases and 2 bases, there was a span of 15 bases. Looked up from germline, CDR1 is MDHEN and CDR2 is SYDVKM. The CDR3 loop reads CASSKILGVNTEAFF. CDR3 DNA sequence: TGTGCCAGCAGTAAAATACTAGGGGTTAACACTGAAGCTTTCTTT.

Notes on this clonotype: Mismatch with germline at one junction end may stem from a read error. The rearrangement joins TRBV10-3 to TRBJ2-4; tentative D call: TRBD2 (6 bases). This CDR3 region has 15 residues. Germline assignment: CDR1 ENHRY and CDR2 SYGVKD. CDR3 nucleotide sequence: TGCGCCATCAGTGAGGGAGGTGGGGACAAAAACATTCAGTACTTC. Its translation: CAISEGGGDKNIQYF.

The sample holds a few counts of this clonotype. The CDR3 here is CASSVEAGFQPQHF. The CDR3 bases are TGTGCCAGCAGCGTAGAGGCGGGTTTTCAGCCCCAGCATTTT. The chain carries TRBV9 and TRBJ1-5, with D unresolved. The CDR3 length is 14 residues. V dropped 0 bases and J dropped 6 bases, with 10 bases sitting between them. Looked up from germline, CDR1 is SGDLS and CDR2 is YYNGEE. Supplemented by reference TRBV9 and TRBJ1-5, the full variable domain reads DSGVTQTPKHLITATGQRVTLRCSPRSGDLSVYWYQQSLDQGLQFLIQYYNGEERAKGNILERFSAQQFPDLHSELNLSSLELGDSALYFCASSVEAGFQPQHFGDGTRLSIL.

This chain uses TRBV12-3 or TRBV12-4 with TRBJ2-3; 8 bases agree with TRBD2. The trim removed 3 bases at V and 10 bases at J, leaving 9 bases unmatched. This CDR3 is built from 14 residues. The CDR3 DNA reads TGTGCCAGCAGTTTCCTCACTAGCGGCCGCGCGCAGTATTTT. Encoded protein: CASSFLTSGRAQYF.

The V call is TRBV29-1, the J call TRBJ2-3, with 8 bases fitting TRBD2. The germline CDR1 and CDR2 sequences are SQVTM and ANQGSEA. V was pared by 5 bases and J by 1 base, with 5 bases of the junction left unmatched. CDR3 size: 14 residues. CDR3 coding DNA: TGCAGCGTTAGACCGGGACTAGGCACAGATACGCAGTATTTT. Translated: CSVRPGLGTDTQYF.

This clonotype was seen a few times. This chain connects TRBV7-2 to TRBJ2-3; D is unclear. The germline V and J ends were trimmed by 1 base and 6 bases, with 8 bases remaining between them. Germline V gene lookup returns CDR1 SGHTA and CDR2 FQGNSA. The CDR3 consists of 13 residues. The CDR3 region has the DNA TGTGCCAGCAGCTTAGAAAGAGAGGATACGCAGTATTTT. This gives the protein CASSLEREDTQYF.

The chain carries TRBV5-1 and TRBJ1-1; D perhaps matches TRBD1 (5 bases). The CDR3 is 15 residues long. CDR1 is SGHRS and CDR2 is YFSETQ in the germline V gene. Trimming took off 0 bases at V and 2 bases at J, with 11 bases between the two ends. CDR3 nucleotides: TGCGCCAGCAGCTTGGTCGGGACCACTAACACTGAAGCTTTCTTT. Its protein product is CASSLVGTTNTEAFF.

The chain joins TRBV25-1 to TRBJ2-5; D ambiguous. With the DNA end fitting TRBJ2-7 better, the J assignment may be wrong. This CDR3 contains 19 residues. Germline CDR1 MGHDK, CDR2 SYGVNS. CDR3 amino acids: CASSAFASPSPTTIYEQYF. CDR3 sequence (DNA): TGTGCCAGCAGTGCCTTTGCTTCGCCCTCCCCTACTACTATCTACGAGCAGTACTTC.

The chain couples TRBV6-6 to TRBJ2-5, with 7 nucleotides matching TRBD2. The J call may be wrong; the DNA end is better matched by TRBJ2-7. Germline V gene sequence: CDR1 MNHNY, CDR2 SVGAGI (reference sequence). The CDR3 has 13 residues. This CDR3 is CAADLGGSYEQYF. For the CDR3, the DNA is TGTGCCGCCGATCTGGGGGGGTCCTACGAGCAGTACTTC.

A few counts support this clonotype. The CDR3 sequence is CASSFNSRGGNTEAFF. The CDR3 bases are TGTGCCAGCAGCTTTAACTCTCGGGGCGGGAACACTGAAGCTTTCTTT. The chain employs TRBV7-6 and TRBJ1-1, with D perhaps TRBD1 (5 bases). The CDR3 has 16 amino acids. The V end lost 3 bases, the J end lost 1 base, and 15 bases lay between the germline ends. The germline V gene has CDR1 SGHVS and CDR2 FNYEAQ.

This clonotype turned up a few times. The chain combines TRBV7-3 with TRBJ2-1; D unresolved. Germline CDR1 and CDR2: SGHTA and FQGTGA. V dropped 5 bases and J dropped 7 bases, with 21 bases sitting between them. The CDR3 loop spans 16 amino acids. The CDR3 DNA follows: TGTGCCAGCAGCCCATCTCCGGGCACCGCCGAAAATGAGCAGTTCTTC. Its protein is CASSPSPGTAENEQFF. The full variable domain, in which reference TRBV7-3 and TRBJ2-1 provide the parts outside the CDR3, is GAGVSQTPSNKVTEKGKYVELRCDPISGHTALYWYRQSLGQGPEFLIYFQGTGAADDSGLPNDRFFAVRPEGSVSTLKIQRTERGDSAVYLCASSPSPGTAENEQFFGPGTRLTVL.

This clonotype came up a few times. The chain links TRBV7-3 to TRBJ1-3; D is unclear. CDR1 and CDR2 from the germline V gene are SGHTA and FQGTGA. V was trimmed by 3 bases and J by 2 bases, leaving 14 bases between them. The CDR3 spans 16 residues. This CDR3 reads CASSLGPWPAGNTIYF. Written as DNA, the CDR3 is TGTGCCAGCAGCTTGGGTCCATGGCCCGCTGGAAACACCATATATTTT.

The chain's CDR3 is CASSQESGNEQFF. CDR3 DNA: TGTGCCAGCAGCCAAGAAAGTGGCAATGAGCAGTTCTTC. V usage is TRBV3-1 and J usage is TRBJ2-5; D is unclear. Matching the DNA end better, TRBJ2-1 makes the J call doubtful. This CDR3 has 13 amino acids. Germline values: CDR1 LGHDT, CDR2 YNNKEL (reference sequence).

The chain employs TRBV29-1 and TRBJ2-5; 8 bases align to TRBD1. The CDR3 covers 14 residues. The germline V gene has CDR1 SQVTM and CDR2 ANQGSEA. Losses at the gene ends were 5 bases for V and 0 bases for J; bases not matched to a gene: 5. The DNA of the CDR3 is TGCAGCGTTAATACACAGGGGGACCAAGAGACCCAGTACTTC. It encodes CSVNTQGDQETQYF.

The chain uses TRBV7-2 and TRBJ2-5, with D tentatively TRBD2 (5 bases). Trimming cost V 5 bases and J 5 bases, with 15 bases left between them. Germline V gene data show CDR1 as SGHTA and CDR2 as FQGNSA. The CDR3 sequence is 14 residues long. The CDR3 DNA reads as TGTGCCAGCAGCCGTAGTCCGGGCGGGGAGACCCAGTACTTC. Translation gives CASSRSPGGETQYF.

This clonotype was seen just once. The CDR3 here is CASTGAWGQKYNEQFF. The CDR3, as DNA: TGTGCCAGCACCGGTGCTTGGGGACAGAAGTACAATGAGCAGTTCTTC. The V and J genes are TRBV2 and TRBJ2-1, with 7 bases fitting TRBD1. The V segment lost 7 bases and the J segment 4 bases; nucleotides outside the gene matches: 13. This CDR3 region has 16 residues. CDR1 is SNHLY and CDR2 is FYNNEI in the germline V gene. The full variable domain, with the rest looked up from reference TRBV2 and TRBJ2-1, is EPEVTQTPSHQVTQMGQEVILRCVPISNHLYFYWYRQILGQKVEFLVSFYNNEISEKSEIFDDQFSVERPDGSNFTLKIRSTKLEDSAMYFCASTGAWGQKYNEQFFGPGTRLTVL.

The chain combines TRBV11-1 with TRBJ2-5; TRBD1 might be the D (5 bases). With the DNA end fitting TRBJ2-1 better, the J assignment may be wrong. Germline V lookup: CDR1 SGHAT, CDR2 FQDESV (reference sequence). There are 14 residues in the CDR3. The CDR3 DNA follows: TGTGCCAGCAAGGTTTCAGGGATTAGGAATGAGCAGTTCTTC. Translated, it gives CASKVSGIRNEQFF.